Presented here are 2 T cell receptor beta chains from one specimen sequenced in a study of blood T cell repertoires in COVID-19. Sequenced by immunoSEQ multiplex PCR; TCRdb stores in-frame clones only, minus some. This sample has about 250,000 clones; 65% to 85% occur once, and the top ten carry approximately 5.4%. Sequencing was carried out using peripheral blood. Every receptor here comes from a man aged 80 or over with acute or convalescent COVID-19.

The CDR3 loop reads CAWTGQGQGSYNEQFF. CDR3 DNA: TGTGCCTGGACGGGACAAGGTCAGGGTTCTTACAATGAGCAGTTCTTC. This sequence joins TRBV30 and TRBJ2-1, with TRBD1 as a possible D gene (6 bases). Germline V gene lookup returns CDR1 GTSNPN and CDR2 SVGIG (reference sequence). Trimming took off 4 bases at V and 4 bases at J, with 20 bases between the two ends. CDR3 length: 16 amino acids.

This clone was seen a single time. The rearrangement links TRBV18 to TRBJ1-2, with 7 bases matching TRBD1. CDR1 is KGHSH and CDR2 is LQKENI in the germline V gene. V shed 3 bases and J 2 bases; nucleotides not matched to a gene: 6. The CDR3 sequence is 15 residues long. Here the CDR3 reads CASSPPGQPNYGYTF. CDR3 in DNA: TGTGCCAGCTCACCGCCGGGACAGCCAAACTATGGCTACACCTTC.